This T cell receptor (beta chain) was observed in a study of blood T cell repertoires in COVID-19. Study-level background: From T cells, B-cell-depleted T cells, or PBMCs came the material, which was cDNA or gDNA.

Authors' data handling: Reference gene primer amplification gave nucleated cell count estimates. Sequencing was performed with immunoSEQ multiplex PCR; in TCRdb, only in-frame clones are kept and a portion is missing. D and trimming were read from the DNA, whereas the V and J calls and clone size are those reported in that table. Among about 110,000 clones listed, roughly 90% were seen once. This CDR3 contains 14 residues. Germline loops: CDR1 SNHLY, CDR2 FYNNEI. V dropped 6 bases and J dropped 5; count of bases not matched to a gene: 7. The sample comprised peripheral blood. The sequence derives from a woman aged 70-85 years who had recovered from COVID-19. This rearrangement joins TRBV2 to TRBJ1-1; 9 bases line up with TRBD1. CDR3 sequence reads: CASSVQGAGTEAFF. Here the CDR3 DNA reads TGTGCCAGCAGCGTACAGGGGGCGGGGACTGAAGCTTTCTTT.